This TCR beta chain was recorded in a study of blood T cell repertoires in COVID-19. Overall study context: The samples span acute and convalescent COVID-19 from the United States, Italy and Spain. T cells, B-cell-depleted T cells, or PBMCs supplied cDNA or gDNA.

In the study's own analysis: Researchers report that nucleated cell counts were estimated from reference gene primer amplification. Profiling relied on immunoSEQ multiplex PCR, and the TCRdb table lists in-frame clones only, not all of them. That table is the source of V, J and clone size, and D and trimming were worked out from the DNA. The sample has 310,000 or so clones, around 84% seen once. In germline, CDR1 is SGHTA, CDR2 FQGTGA. The CDR3 totals 16 residues. The junction had 9 bases not matched to a gene; V was cut back by 5 bases and J by 4 bases. The source is a man between 65 and 85 years old with acute or convalescent COVID-19. Sequenced sample: peripheral blood. The J gene is TRBJ2-1, the V gene TRBV7-3; 9 nucleotides agree with TRBD2. CDR3 region: CASSPGTAGGYNEQFF. Here the CDR3 DNA reads TGTGCCAGCAGCCCGGGGACAGCGGGGGGTTACAATGAGCAGTTCTTC.